Presented here are 20 T cell receptor beta chains from one specimen sequenced in a study of PD-L1 blockade in urothelial cancer. Only in-frame clones appear in the TCRdb table, and some are missing; sequencing was by immunoSEQ multiplex PCR. The sample carries about 100,000 clones, roughly nine tenths recorded once. This specimen was PBMCs, taken around atezolizumab (anti-PD-L1) treatment. These receptors were collected from a woman older than 75 with urothelial cancer.

This clone was found once. The chain uses TRBV28 and TRBJ1-2; the match to TRBD1 covers 8 bases. Germline V gene sequence: CDR1 MDHEN, CDR2 SYDVKM. V lost 6 bases and J lost 4; bases outside the gene matches: 10. The CDR3 has 15 residues. The CDR3 loop is CASSSGQGGFYGYTF. CDR3 nucleotides: TGTGCCAGCAGCTCCGGACAGGGAGGATTCTATGGCTACACCTTC.

The rearrangement links TRBV11-2 to TRBJ2-5; the match to TRBD2 covers 11 bases. Germline lookup yields CDR1 SGHAT and CDR2 FQNNGV. After removal of 5 bases from V and 5 bases from J, the junction contained 10 bases not matched to a gene. This CDR3 spans 16 amino acids. The CDR3 sequence: CASSPLGSGRGETQYF. The CDR3 DNA sequence: TGTGCCAGCAGCCCCCTGGGTAGCGGGAGGGGGGAGACCCAGTACTTC.

The rearrangement joins TRBV15 to TRBJ2-1, with D possibly TRBD1 on 6 matching bases. CDR1 and CDR2 (germline): LNHNV, YYDKDF (reference sequence). The germline V and J ends were trimmed by 6 bases and 3 bases, with 15 bases remaining between them. The length of the CDR3 is 15 residues. CDR3 nucleotide sequence: TGTGCCACCAGGGGTACAGGGAGAGTCTACAATGAGCAGTTCTTC. Translation gives CATRGTGRVYNEQFF.

The chain employs TRBV19 and TRBJ1-5; TRBD1 matches at 12 bases. The germline V gene encodes CDR1 LNHDA and CDR2 SQIVND (reference sequence). V was pared by 7 bases and J by 6 bases, with 10 bases of the junction left unmatched. The CDR3 sequence is 16 residues long. In DNA form, the CDR3 reads TGTGCCAGTACCACAGGGACAGGGGGCGCCGGTCAGCCCCAGCATTTT. It yields the protein CASTTGTGGAGQPQHF. The whole variable domain, filled in from reference TRBV19 and TRBJ1-5, reads DGGITQSPKYLFRKEGQNVTLSCEQNLNHDAMYWYRQDPGQGLRLIYYSQIVNDFQKGDIAEGYSVSREKKESFPLTVTSAQKNPTAFYLCASTTGTGGAGQPQHFGDGTRLSIL.

This clone was seen a few times. This sequence joins TRBV7-8 and TRBJ1-2, with 7 bases fitting TRBD1. The ends lost 5 bases at V and 7 bases at J; junction bases unmatched: 7. The CDR3 loop spans 13 amino acids. Germline lookup yields CDR1 SGHVS and CDR2 FQNEAQ. CDR3 sequence: CASSPGQIGGYTF. For the CDR3, the DNA is TGTGCCAGCAGCCCGGGACAGATCGGTGGCTACACCTTC.

The chain links TRBV4-2 to TRBJ2-3; TRBD2 is a possible D gene (5 bases). The CDR3 runs 17 residues. V was clipped by 0 bases and J by 0 bases, with 13 bases between them. Per germline, CDR1 LGHNA and CDR2 YNFKEQ. The CDR3 here is CASSQDLAMTSTDTQYF. The DNA of the CDR3 is TGTGCCAGCAGCCAAGACCTAGCAATGACTAGCACAGATACGCAGTATTTT.

The J gene is TRBJ2-7, the V gene TRBV29-1; TRBD2 is a possible D gene (5 bases). Between the trimmed V and J ends, which lost 7 bases and 3 bases, there was a span of 7 bases. Germline V gene data show CDR1 as SQVTM and CDR2 as ANQGSEA. CDR3 length equals 10 residues. CDR3: CSAGSYEQYF. In DNA form, the CDR3 reads TGCAGCGCGGGGAGCTACGAGCAGTACTTC.

The J gene is TRBJ2-7, the V gene TRBV9; D perhaps matches TRBD1 (6 bases). Trimming took 5 bases from V and 5 from J, leaving 20 bases between them. This CDR3 has 15 amino acids. Germline lookup yields CDR1 SGDLS and CDR2 YYNGEE. The CDR3 reads CASSEGRGTWNEQYF. CDR3 DNA: TGTGCCAGCAGTGAGGGAAGGGGGACGTGGAACGAGCAGTACTTC.

Concerning this clone itself: At the DNA level, this CDR3 is encoded by other sequences in the same sample as well. The CDR3, as DNA: TGCGCCAGCAGCTCGACAGGAGCAACTAATGAAAAACTGTTTTTT. This translates into CASSSTGATNEKLFF. This chain uses TRBV5-1 with TRBJ1-4; a weak D match, TRBD1 (6 bases). The CDR3 runs to 15 residues. Germline CDR1 SGHRS, CDR2 YFSETQ. The V end lost 3 bases, the J end lost 0 bases, and 9 bases lay between the germline ends.

This sequence joins TRBV29-1 and TRBJ2-3; possibly TRBD2 for D (6 bases). Germline CDR1 SQVTM, CDR2 ANQGSEA. Trimming removed 3 bases from V and 2 bases from J, with 12 bases in between. The length of the CDR3 is 14 residues. The CDR3 DNA follows: TGCAGCGTTGAGGGACTGGGGGACACAGATACGCAGTATTTT. It specifies CSVEGLGDTDTQYF.

The chain joins TRBV27 to TRBJ2-2; 8 positions match TRBD2. Germline V CDR1 and CDR2: MNHEY, SMNVEV (reference sequence). J was trimmed by 4 bases and V by 11 bases; bases with no gene match: 9. The CDR3 has 14 residues. CDR3 sequence (DNA): TGTGCCGCGGGACGGAGCGGGGGCACCGGGGAGCTGTTTTTT. This translates into CAAGRSGGTGELFF.

The chain couples TRBV19 to TRBJ2-5, with D perhaps TRBD1 (5 bases). Trimming removed 4 bases at V and 5 bases at J, with 11 bases between. Germline CDR1 is LNHDA and CDR2 is SQIVND (reference sequence). This CDR3 contains 13 residues. DNA of the CDR3: TGTGCCAGTAGTACCATGGCAGGGGAGACCCAGTACTTC. Translating gives CASSTMAGETQYF. Together with reference TRBV19 and TRBJ2-5, the CDR3 gives the full variable domain: DGGITQSPKYLFRKEGQNVTLSCEQNLNHDAMYWYRQDPGQGLRLIYYSQIVNDFQKGDIAEGYSVSREKKESFPLTVTSAQKNPTAFYLCASSTMAGETQYFGPGTRLLVL.

This chain uses TRBV19 with TRBJ1-5; D uncertain. Trimming cost V 6 bases and J 3 bases, with 15 bases left between them. Germline lookup yields CDR1 LNHDA and CDR2 SQIVND (reference sequence). This CDR3 comprises 15 residues. In DNA form, the CDR3 reads TGTGCCAGTAGACCTCTTCAAAGCACCAATCAGCCCCAGCATTTT. This gives the protein CASRPLQSTNQPQHF.

The chain is built from TRBV5-8 and TRBJ2-5, with 7 bases lining up with TRBD1. The CDR3 consists of 14 residues. Germline values: CDR1 SGHTS, CDR2 YDEGEE. The trim removed 4 bases at V and 1 base at J, leaving 4 bases unmatched. The CDR3: CASSLDRRQETQYF. The DNA of the CDR3 is TGTGCCAGCAGCCTGGACAGGCGCCAAGAGACCCAGTACTTC.

V and J are TRBV5-1 and TRBJ2-1, with D possibly TRBD1 on 6 matching bases. CDR3 length equals 13 residues. Per the germline V gene, CDR1 is SGHRS and CDR2 is YFSETQ. Trimming took off 4 bases at V and 10 bases at J, with 15 bases between the two ends. CDR3 region: CASSPSTQGEQFF. The CDR3 DNA follows: TGCGCCAGCAGCCCTTCGACTCAGGGGGAGCAGTTCTTC.

The chain has TRBV5-1 and TRBJ2-1; TRBD1 might be the D (6 bases). Germline V gene data show CDR1 as SGHRS and CDR2 as YFSETQ. The CDR3 is 14 amino acids. Trimming cost V 2 bases and J 6 bases, with 12 bases left between them. CDR3 DNA sequence: TGCGCCAGCAGCTTAAGAGCAGGGGCCAATGAGCAGTTCTTC. Its protein product is CASSLRAGANEQFF.

This clone appeared a single time. The chain couples TRBV19 to TRBJ2-5; 8 nucleotides agree with TRBD1. J gave up 2 bases and V 7 bases, and 15 bases lay outside the gene matches. Germline lookup yields CDR1 LNHDA and CDR2 SQIVND (reference sequence). The CDR3 consists of 17 residues. The CDR3 spells CASINKRWGQDQETQYF. In DNA, the CDR3 is TGTGCCAGTATCAACAAGAGGTGGGGACAGGATCAAGAGACCCAGTACTTC.

The chain has TRBV28 and TRBJ2-7, with a possible D match to TRBD1 (6 bases). Germline CDR1 MDHEN, CDR2 SYDVKM. The V end was cut by 6 bases, the J end by 1 base, with 10 bases between. There are 13 residues in the CDR3. The CDR3 spells CASRTGWSYEQYF. For the CDR3, the DNA is TGTGCCAGCAGAACAGGGTGGTCCTACGAGCAGTACTTC.

The chain combines TRBV5-1 with TRBJ2-1, with 13 positions matching TRBD2. This CDR3 has 17 amino acids. Per germline, CDR1 SGHRS and CDR2 YFSETQ. V lost 3 bases, J lost 2 bases, and 5 bases stayed unmatched. The CDR3 coding sequence is TGCGCCAGCAGCTCGGGACTAGCGGGATTCACCTACAATGAGCAGTTCTTC. This translates into CASSSGLAGFTYNEQFF.

CDR3 sequence (DNA): TGCGCCAGCAGATCCGGGACAGGGAAAGAGACCCAGTACTTC. This sequence encodes CASRSGTGKETQYF. The J gene is TRBJ2-5, the V gene TRBV5-1; 9 positions agree with TRBD1. The junction had 5 bases not matched to a gene; V was cut back by 5 bases and J by 3 bases. Germline V gene data show CDR1 as SGHRS and CDR2 as YFSETQ. CDR3 length: 14 residues. The full variable domain, with the rest looked up from reference TRBV5-1 and TRBJ2-5, is KAGVTQTPRYLIKTRGQQVTLSCSPISGHRSVSWYQQTPGQGLQFLFEYFSETQRNKGNFPGRFSGRQFSNSRSEMNVSTLELGDSALYLCASRSGTGKETQYFGPGTRLLVL.